This paragraph reports one T cell receptor beta chain. The sample originates from a study of blood T cell repertoires in COVID-19. Study context: Sites in the United States, Italy and Spain provided acute and convalescent COVID-19 samples. PBMCs, B-cell-depleted T cells, or T cells provided the cDNA or gDNA that made up the material.

In the original workflow: For nucleated cells, counts were estimated from reference gene primer amplification. Assay: immunoSEQ multiplex PCR; the TCRdb copy retains only in-frame clones and omits some. From that table come the V and J calls and clone size; the DNA was used to work out D and trimming. The sample includes almost 250,000 clones, approximately 86% of them seen just once. V lost 7 bases, J lost 1 base, and 16 bases lay in between. The CDR3 runs 15 residues. CDR1 and CDR2 (germline): LNHDA, SQIVND (reference sequence). Symptom resolution, clearance, or two negative PCRs marked donors in Cohort 3 as recovered.

The sample consisted of PBMCs or T cells enriched from blood (not recorded which). This TCR derives from a woman aged 45-65 years who had recovered from COVID-19. This chain uses TRBV19 with TRBJ1-1, with D possibly being TRBD1 (6 bases). The CDR3 bases are TGTGCCAGTACCCTTCGGGACACTCGGAACACTGAAGCTTTCTTT. Protein sequence: CASTLRDTRNTEAFF. Full variable domain (outside the CDR3, taken from reference TRBV19 and TRBJ1-1): DGGITQSPKYLFRKEGQNVTLSCEQNLNHDAMYWYRQDPGQGLRLIYYSQIVNDFQKGDIAEGYSVSREKKESFPLTVTSAQKNPTAFYLCASTLRDTRNTEAFFGQGTRLTVV.